This is a list of T cell receptor beta chains from one sample in a study of PD-1 blockade in classical Hodgkin lymphoma. Method: immunoSEQ multiplex PCR; TCRdb's copy keeps in-frame clones and lacks some. The sample carries 29,000 or so clones, roughly 80% recorded once. The starting material was CD4+ T cells from blood, obtained before the fourth cycle of nivolumab. The source is a human donor with classical Hodgkin lymphoma. CDR3s include the opening cysteine and the closing phenylalanine or tryptophan. Fields, in order: D gene, clone size, V gene, J gene, CDR3 protein, CDR3 DNA. A D gene is named only where the DNA matches it firmly. For some rows the clone size is stated as once, few or many, or as a class when expanded; others skip it.

d_gene: TRBD1; abundance: NA; v_gene: TRBV6-5; j_gene: TRBJ1-5; CDR3aa: CASRPGGAWNQPQHF; CDR3nt: TGTGCCAGCAGACCAGGGGGGGCATGGAATCAGCCCCAGCATTTT
d_gene: TRBD1; abundance: NA; v_gene: TRBV5-4; j_gene: TRBJ1-1; CDR3aa: CASSLVPDRAYTEAFF; CDR3nt: TGTGCCAGCAGCTTGGTTCCCGACAGGGCATACACTGAAGCTTTCTTT
d_gene: NA; abundance: NA; v_gene: TRBV21-1; j_gene: TRBJ1-2; CDR3aa: CASSKGERERGYTF; CDR3nt: TGTGCCAGCAGCAAAGGGGAGAGGGAGCGTGGCTACACCTTC
d_gene: NA; abundance: NA; v_gene: TRBV5-1; j_gene: TRBJ2-5; CDR3aa: CASSSEAGQETQYF; CDR3nt: TGCGCCAGCAGCTCTGAGGCAGGGCAAGAGACCCAGTACTTC
d_gene: TRBD1; abundance: once; v_gene: TRBV5-1; j_gene: TRBJ2-1; CDR3aa: CASSYGTGSYNEQFF; CDR3nt: TGCGCCAGCAGCTATGGGACAGGGAGTTACAATGAGCAGTTCTTC
d_gene: NA; abundance: once; v_gene: TRBV6-5; j_gene: TRBJ2-7; CDR3aa: CASSYTTDSYEQYF; CDR3nt: TGTGCCAGCAGTTACACCACGGACAGTTACGAGCAGTACTTC
d_gene: NA; abundance: NA; v_gene: TRBV29-1; j_gene: TRBJ1-3; CDR3aa: CSARSSGNTIYF; CDR3nt: TGCAGCGCCCGGTCCTCTGGAAACACCATATATTTT
d_gene: NA; abundance: NA; v_gene: TRBV5-1; j_gene: TRBJ2-7; CDR3aa: CASSLVGSYEQYF; CDR3nt: TGCGCCAGCAGCTTGGTGGGCAGCTACGAGCAGTACTTC
d_gene: NA; abundance: NA; v_gene: TRBV9; j_gene: TRBJ1-2; CDR3aa: CASSFDRKTNYGYTF; CDR3nt: TGTGCCAGCAGCTTCGACAGGAAGACTAACTATGGCTACACCTTC
d_gene: NA; abundance: NA; v_gene: TRBV19; j_gene: TRBJ2-7; CDR3aa: CASSIEGGYEQYF; CDR3nt: TGTGCCAGTAGTATAGAAGGGGGCTACGAGCAGTACTTC
d_gene: TRBD2; abundance: NA; v_gene: TRBV5-1; j_gene: TRBJ2-5; CDR3aa: CASSFLAGGRQETQYF; CDR3nt: TGCGCCAGCAGCTTCCTAGCGGGGGGTCGTCAAGAGACCCAGTACTTC
d_gene: NA; abundance: NA; v_gene: TRBV28; j_gene: TRBJ2-7; CDR3aa: CASSSGSITPYEQYF; CDR3nt: TGTGCCAGCAGCTCCGGGTCGATAACCCCCTACGAGCAGTACTTC
d_gene: NA; abundance: NA; v_gene: TRBV30; j_gene: TRBJ2-5; CDR3aa: CAWNGDRETQYF; CDR3nt: TGTGCCTGGAATGGGGATCGAGAGACCCAGTACTTC
d_gene: TRBD2; abundance: NA; v_gene: TRBV9; j_gene: TRBJ2-5; CDR3aa: CASGASGLQETQYF; CDR3nt: TGTGCCAGCGGGGCTAGCGGGCTTCAAGAGACCCAGTACTTC
d_gene: NA; abundance: NA; v_gene: TRBV5-1; j_gene: TRBJ2-3; CDR3aa: CASSLVGGSQDTQYF; CDR3nt: TGCGCCAGCAGCTTGGTGGGAGGATCTCAAGATACGCAGTATTTT
d_gene: TRBD1; abundance: NA; v_gene: TRBV7-2; j_gene: TRBJ1-5; CDR3aa: CASSGRQGSQPQHF; CDR3nt: TGTGCCAGCAGCGGGAGACAGGGTTCGCAGCCCCAGCATTTT
d_gene: NA; abundance: NA; v_gene: TRBV15; j_gene: TRBJ1-3; CDR3aa: CATSRGQSSGNTIYF; CDR3nt: TGTGCCACCAGCAGAGGACAGAGCTCTGGAAACACCATATATTTT
d_gene: NA; abundance: NA; v_gene: TRBV2; j_gene: TRBJ1-5; CDR3aa: CASKFDSNQPQHF; CDR3nt: TGTGCCAGCAAATTCGATAGCAATCAGCCCCAGCATTTT
d_gene: NA; abundance: NA; v_gene: TRBV6-5; j_gene: TRBJ2-5; CDR3aa: CASSYLPVGYQETQYF; CDR3nt: TGTGCCAGCAGTTACCTTCCAGTGGGGTACCAAGAGACCCAGTACTTC
d_gene: NA; abundance: NA; v_gene: TRBV5-1; j_gene: TRBJ1-1; CDR3aa: CASSLDGSGTEAFF; CDR3nt: TGCGCCAGCAGCTTGGACGGGTCTGGCACTGAAGCTTTCTTT
d_gene: TRBD1; abundance: NA; v_gene: TRBV5-1; j_gene: TRBJ1-3; CDR3aa: CASSPQGASGNTIYF; CDR3nt: TGCGCCAGCAGCCCTCAGGGGGCGTCTGGAAACACCATATATTTT
d_gene: NA; abundance: NA; v_gene: TRBV5-1; j_gene: TRBJ2-7; CDR3aa: CASSNVRRGESYEQYF; CDR3nt: TGCGCCAGCAGCAACGTGCGGAGGGGGGAGTCGTACGAGCAGTACTTC
d_gene: TRBD1; abundance: NA; v_gene: TRBV6-1; j_gene: TRBJ2-7; CDR3aa: CASSEAGTGAYEQYF; CDR3nt: TGTGCCAGCAGTGAAGCGGGGACAGGGGCCTACGAGCAGTACTTC
d_gene: NA; abundance: NA; v_gene: TRBV5-1; j_gene: TRBJ2-3; CDR3aa: CASSLAGGRLGDTQYF; CDR3nt: TGCGCCAGCAGCTTGGCCGGGGGGCGACTAGGAGATACGCAGTATTTT
d_gene: NA; abundance: NA; v_gene: TRBV6-5; j_gene: TRBJ2-7; CDR3aa: CASRPTGGAPYEQYF; CDR3nt: TGTGCCAGCAGGCCCACTGGGGGCGCCCCCTACGAGCAGTACTTC
d_gene: NA; abundance: NA; v_gene: TRBV15; j_gene: TRBJ2-5; CDR3aa: CATSRVSGTYRQETQYF; CDR3nt: TGTGCCACCAGCAGAGTATCCGGGACTTATAGGCAAGAGACCCAGTACTTC
d_gene: TRBD1; abundance: NA; v_gene: TRBV5-1; j_gene: TRBJ1-4; CDR3aa: CASSGTGGEEKLFF; CDR3nt: TGCGCCAGCAGCGGGACAGGGGGAGAGGAAAAACTGTTTTTT
d_gene: TRBD2; abundance: NA; v_gene: TRBV27; j_gene: TRBJ2-7; CDR3aa: CASSLLSGGAQIAYEQYF; CDR3nt: TGTGCCAGCAGTTTATTGAGCGGGGGGGCCCAAATCGCCTACGAGCAGTACTTC
d_gene: NA; abundance: NA; v_gene: TRBV6-5; j_gene: TRBJ1-2; CDR3aa: CASRYSTNYGYTF; CDR3nt: TGTGCCAGCAGATATAGTACTAACTATGGCTACACCTTC
d_gene: NA; abundance: NA; v_gene: TRBV11-2; j_gene: TRBJ1-1; CDR3aa: CASSLNSPMGRSKEAFF; CDR3nt: TGTGCCAGCAGCTTAAACTCTCCGATGGGACGCTCGAAGGAAGCTTTCTTT
d_gene: TRBD2; abundance: once; v_gene: TRBV30; j_gene: TRBJ2-7; CDR3aa: CAFLERGRPYEQYF; CDR3nt: TGTGCCTTCCTGGAGCGGGGAAGGCCATACGAGCAGTACTTC
d_gene: NA; abundance: NA; v_gene: TRBV7-3; j_gene: TRBJ1-1; CDR3aa: CASSLLGPNTEAFF; CDR3nt: TGTGCCAGCAGCTTATTGGGCCCGAACACTGAAGCTTTCTTT
d_gene: TRBD1; abundance: NA; v_gene: TRBV10-3; j_gene: TRBJ1-5; CDR3aa: CAISGGRGDRYQPQHF; CDR3nt: TGTGCCATCAGTGGGGGGCGCGGGGACAGGTATCAGCCCCAGCATTTT
d_gene: TRBD1; abundance: NA; v_gene: TRBV7-9; j_gene: TRBJ1-2; CDR3aa: CASSTQGAGGYTF; CDR3nt: TGTGCCAGCAGCACACAGGGGGCTGGTGGCTACACCTTC
d_gene: NA; abundance: NA; v_gene: TRBV7-2; j_gene: TRBJ2-1; CDR3aa: CASSNRARYNEQFF; CDR3nt: TGTGCCAGCAGCAACCGGGCTAGGTACAATGAGCAGTTCTTC
d_gene: TRBD1; abundance: NA; v_gene: TRBV5-1; j_gene: TRBJ1-2; CDR3aa: CASSLARTGTGYGYTF; CDR3nt: TGCGCCAGCAGCTTGGCCCGAACCGGGACAGGCTATGGCTACACCTTC
d_gene: NA; abundance: NA; v_gene: TRBV9; j_gene: TRBJ1-1; CDR3aa: CASTRVLTEAFF; CDR3nt: TGTGCCAGCACTCGTGTCTTAACTGAAGCTTTCTTT
d_gene: NA; abundance: NA; v_gene: TRBV27; j_gene: TRBJ2-4; CDR3aa: CASSLRGAGNIQYF; CDR3nt: TGTGCCAGCAGTTTGAGAGGGGCGGGGAACATTCAGTACTTC
d_gene: NA; abundance: NA; v_gene: TRBV30; j_gene: TRBJ2-2; CDR3aa: CAWSVLGSGNTGELFF; CDR3nt: TGTGCCTGGAGTGTACTGGGCTCAGGAAACACCGGGGAGCTGTTTTTT
d_gene: NA; abundance: NA; v_gene: TRBV7-2; j_gene: TRBJ1-1; CDR3aa: CASSLLHLGNTEAFF; CDR3nt: TGTGCCAGCAGCTTATTGCATTTGGGGAACACTGAAGCTTTCTTT
d_gene: NA; abundance: NA; v_gene: TRBV7-9; j_gene: TRBJ1-5; CDR3aa: CASSPTGGNQPQHF; CDR3nt: TGTGCCAGCAGCCCGACCGGGGGCAATCAGCCCCAGCATTTT
d_gene: TRBD1; abundance: NA; v_gene: TRBV28; j_gene: TRBJ2-2; CDR3aa: CAITTGGTGRIAGELFF; CDR3nt: TGTGCCATTACGACCGGCGGGACAGGGAGGATTGCCGGGGAGCTGTTTTTT
d_gene: NA; abundance: NA; v_gene: TRBV4-2; j_gene: TRBJ1-2; CDR3aa: CASSFQPRTAYGYTF; CDR3nt: TGTGCCAGCAGCTTTCAGCCTAGGACAGCCTATGGCTACACCTTC
d_gene: NA; abundance: NA; v_gene: TRBV5-1; j_gene: TRBJ1-6; CDR3aa: CASTESSYNSPLHF; CDR3nt: TGCGCCAGCACCGAAAGTTCCTATAATTCACCCCTCCACTTT
d_gene: TRBD1; abundance: NA; v_gene: TRBV28; j_gene: TRBJ2-7; CDR3aa: CASSLSGTGGSYEQYF; CDR3nt: TGTGCCAGCAGTCTAAGCGGGACAGGGGGTTCCTACGAGCAGTACTTC
d_gene: TRBD1; abundance: NA; v_gene: TRBV5-1; j_gene: TRBJ2-2; CDR3aa: CASSRDSYTGELFF; CDR3nt: TGCGCCAGCAGCCGGGACAGTTACACCGGGGAGCTGTTTTTT
d_gene: TRBD1; abundance: NA; v_gene: TRBV30; j_gene: TRBJ1-1; CDR3aa: CAWTGDRKYTEAFF; CDR3nt: TGTGCCTGGACGGGGGACAGAAAGTACACTGAAGCTTTCTTT
d_gene: TRBD2; abundance: NA; v_gene: TRBV5-1; j_gene: TRBJ2-3; CDR3aa: CASKSGVSTDTQYF; CDR3nt: TGCGCCAGCAAGAGCGGGGTTAGCACAGATACGCAGTATTTT
d_gene: TRBD1; abundance: NA; v_gene: TRBV5-1; j_gene: TRBJ1-1; CDR3aa: CASSLGRQGPNTEAFF; CDR3nt: TGCGCCAGCAGCTTGGGGAGACAGGGGCCGAACACTGAAGCTTTCTTT
d_gene: NA; abundance: NA; v_gene: TRBV5-1; j_gene: TRBJ1-1; CDR3aa: CASSLVGGNTEAFF; CDR3nt: TGCGCCAGCAGCTTAGTCGGGGGAAACACTGAAGCTTTCTTT
d_gene: NA; abundance: NA; v_gene: TRBV5-1; j_gene: TRBJ1-3; CDR3aa: CASSLEGLSSGNTIYF; CDR3nt: TGCGCCAGCAGCTTGGAGGGTCTAAGCTCTGGAAACACCATATATTTT
d_gene: NA; abundance: few; v_gene: TRBV7-9; j_gene: TRBJ1-5; CDR3aa: CASSPSYSNQPQHF; CDR3nt: TGTGCCAGCAGCCCTAGTTATAGCAATCAGCCCCAGCATTTT
d_gene: NA; abundance: few; v_gene: TRBV19; j_gene: TRBJ1-5; CDR3aa: CASWRQDSNQPQHF; CDR3nt: TGTGCCAGCTGGCGGCAGGATAGCAATCAGCCCCAGCATTTT
d_gene: NA; abundance: once; v_gene: TRBV6-4; j_gene: TRBJ2-7; CDR3aa: CARVTGGRRYF; CDR3nt: TGTGCCAGAGTTACCGGGGGGCGGCGGTACTTC
d_gene: TRBD2; abundance: once; v_gene: TRBV5-1; j_gene: TRBJ2-7; CDR3aa: CASSPDSGRDEQYF; CDR3nt: TGCGCCAGCAGCCCGGACAGCGGGAGGGACGAGCAGTACTTC
d_gene: NA; abundance: NA; v_gene: TRBV9; j_gene: TRBJ2-1; CDR3aa: CASSGGPYNEQFF; CDR3nt: TGTGCCAGCAGCGGGGGGCCCTACAATGAGCAGTTCTTC
d_gene: NA; abundance: NA; v_gene: TRBV9; j_gene: TRBJ2-3; CDR3aa: CASSVAGHGTDTQYF; CDR3nt: TGTGCCAGCAGCGTGGCAGGTCATGGCACAGATACGCAGTATTTT
d_gene: TRBD1; abundance: once; v_gene: TRBV2; j_gene: TRBJ2-1; CDR3aa: CASRTGGGSEQFF; CDR3nt: TGTGCCAGCAGAACAGGGGGCGGATCTGAGCAGTTCTTC
d_gene: NA; abundance: NA; v_gene: TRBV28; j_gene: TRBJ2-2; CDR3aa: CASRRRTGELFF; CDR3nt: TGTGCCAGCAGACGGCGGACCGGGGAGCTGTTTTTT
d_gene: NA; abundance: once; v_gene: TRBV9; j_gene: TRBJ1-6; CDR3aa: CASSPRKEGPLHF; CDR3nt: TGTGCCAGCAGCCCTCGCAAGGAAGGACCCCTCCACTTT